A single sample gave rise to the 23 T cell receptor beta chains below, sequenced in a study of blood T cell repertoires in COVID-19. Some clones are missing from TCRdb's copy, which holds only in-frame ones; the method was immunoSEQ multiplex PCR. Of about 54,000 clones in the sample, around nine tenths were seen once. What was sequenced was peripheral blood. These receptors were obtained from a woman aged 40 to 55 with active COVID-19.

This sequence joins TRBV4-1 and TRBJ1-1, with 9 bases fitting TRBD1. This CDR3 contains 16 residues. CDR1 MGHRA and CDR2 YSYEKL come from the germline V gene. V was clipped by 3 bases and J by 7 bases; unmatched bases: 12. The CDR3 nucleotides read TGCGCCAGCAGCCACCCCGGGGGGGACAGGGAGGATGAAGCTTTCTTT. As protein: CASSHPGGDREDEAFF.

The CDR3 sequence: CASSPTGARSSYEQYF. CDR3 coding DNA: TGCGCCAGCAGCCCTACAGGGGCGCGAAGCTCCTACGAGCAGTACTTC. J is TRBJ2-7 and V is TRBV4-3; 7 bases agree with TRBD1. Germline lookup yields CDR1 LGHNA and CDR2 YSLEER. This CDR3 contains 16 residues. The trim removed 4 bases at V and 0 bases at J, leaving 9 bases unmatched.

The chain combines TRBV5-1 with TRBJ2-2; no reliable D call. Looked up from germline, CDR1 is SGHRS and CDR2 is YFSETQ. The CDR3 has 14 residues. Trimming removed 4 bases from V and 5 bases from J, with 12 bases in between. CDR3 in amino acids: CASSIRPSTGELFF. The DNA for the CDR3 is TGCGCCAGCAGCATCCGACCTAGTACCGGGGAGCTGTTTTTT. Supplemented by reference TRBV5-1 and TRBJ2-2, the full variable domain reads KAGVTQTPRYLIKTRGQQVTLSCSPISGHRSVSWYQQTPGQGLQFLFEYFSETQRNKGNFPGRFSGRQFSNSRSEMNVSTLELGDSALYLCASSIRPSTGELFFGEGSRLTVL.

This chain uses TRBV14 with TRBJ2-1; the D gene is possibly TRBD1 (5 bases). Germline V lookup: CDR1 SGHDN, CDR2 FVKESK. Trimming took off 3 bases at V and 0 bases at J, with 15 bases between the two ends. This CDR3 is 17 amino acids long. The CDR3 DNA reads as TGTGCCAGCAGCCACCGTTACAGGTCAAGCTCCTACAATGAGCAGTTCTTC. It is translated as CASSHRYRSSSYNEQFF.

The chain couples TRBV5-5 to TRBJ1-5; D gene uncertain. The CDR3 covers 14 residues. V was shortened by 2 bases and J by 4 bases, with 10 bases between the two germline ends. The germline CDR1 and CDR2 sequences are SGHKS and YYEKEE (reference sequence). The DNA of the CDR3 is TGTGCCAGCAGCTTCGATGAGTCGAATCAGCCCCAGCATTTT. It yields the protein CASSFDESNQPQHF.

The chain employs TRBV11-3 and TRBJ1-1; weak D call: TRBD1 (6 bases). V shed 1 base and J shed 3 bases, with 9 bases lying between them. The CDR3 has 14 residues. CDR1 is SGHNT, CDR2 YENEEA, per germline. The CDR3 spells CASSLGAGDTEAFF. CDR3 sequence (DNA): TGTGCCAGCAGCTTAGGGGCAGGGGACACTGAAGCTTTCTTT.

The chain recombines TRBV5-4 with TRBJ1-1; D is perhaps TRBD1 (5 bases). Germline V CDR1 and CDR2: SGHNT, YYREEE (reference sequence). Trimming cost V 0 bases and J 6 bases, with 9 bases left between them. CDR3 length: 13 residues. This CDR3 is CASSLGGTSEAFF. The CDR3 coding sequence is TGTGCCAGCAGCTTGGGCGGGACGTCTGAAGCTTTCTTT.

This chain joins TRBV3-1 (or the pseudogene TRBV3-2) and TRBJ2-3, with D possibly matching TRBD1 (5 bases). Between the trimmed V and J ends, which lost 4 bases and 0 bases, there was a span of 14 bases. This CDR3 is built from 16 residues. Germline CDR1 LGHDT, CDR2 YNNKEL (reference sequence). CDR3 sequence reads: CASSRQGATSTDTQYF. The CDR3 DNA follows: TGTGCCAGCAGCCGCCAGGGCGCGACTAGCACAGATACGCAGTATTTT.

The chain carries TRBV3-1 (or the pseudogene TRBV3-2) and TRBJ2-1, with 10 nucleotides matching TRBD2. Germline lookup yields CDR1 LGHDT and CDR2 YNNKEL (reference sequence). The CDR3 runs 15 residues. V shed 3 bases and J 6 bases; nucleotides not matched to a gene: 5. The CDR3: CASSHVSGGVNEQFF. CDR3 DNA: TGTGCCAGCAGCCACGTAAGCGGGGGGGTCAATGAGCAGTTCTTC.

The chain uses TRBV2 and TRBJ2-1; 9 bases are a match to TRBD1. The germline V gene has CDR1 SNHLY and CDR2 FYNNEI. V shed 4 bases and J 7 bases; nucleotides not matched to a gene: 8. The CDR3 covers 15 residues. The CDR3 DNA reads as TGTGCCAGCAGTGTGGGACAGGGCTCTTCTAATGAGCAGTTCTTC. This codes for CASSVGQGSSNEQFF.

CDR3 amino acids: CASSHTTVGYTF. The CDR3 coding sequence is TGTGCCAGCAGCCATACGACAGTTGGCTACACCTTC. V gene TRBV3-1 (or the pseudogene TRBV3-2) combines with J gene TRBJ1-2, with D perhaps matching TRBD1 (5 bases). Per the germline V gene, CDR1 is LGHDT and CDR2 is YNNKEL (reference sequence). The CDR3 spans 12 residues. V lost 3 bases and J 7 bases, leaving 9 bases between the germline ends.

The V and J genes are TRBV6-2 or TRBV6-3 and TRBJ1-6; 12 positions match TRBD1. In germline, CDR1 is MNHEY, CDR2 SVGEGT. The ends lost 4 bases at V and 9 bases at J; junction bases unmatched: 7. The CDR3 has 16 amino acids. The CDR3 DNA reads as TGTGCCAGCAGTTTCCCCGGGACAGGGGGCCGTTCACCCCTCCACTTT. It encodes CASSFPGTGGRSPLHF.

V usage is TRBV29-1 and J usage is TRBJ2-5; 8 bases map to TRBD2. The V gene end was trimmed by 8 bases and the J gene end by 5 bases; junction bases not matched to a gene: 13. CDR3 length: 14 residues. Germline CDR1 SQVTM, CDR2 ANQGSEA. CDR3 coding DNA: TGCAGCTTCTCCGGGACTAGTGCAGGGGAGACCCAGTACTTC. As protein: CSFSGTSAGETQYF.

This clone appeared a single time. The chain uses TRBV3-1 (or the pseudogene TRBV3-2) and TRBJ2-1; 8 positions agree with TRBD1. CDR3 length: 14 residues. Trimming at V came to 2 bases and at J to 9 bases, leaving 6 bases not matched to a gene. Germline V CDR1 and CDR2: LGHDT, YNNKEL (reference sequence). CDR3 DNA sequence: TGTGCCAGCAGCCAAAGCAGGGGGCTTGGTGAGCAGTTCTTC. Protein product: CASSQSRGLGEQFF.

The rearrangement links TRBV3-1 (or the pseudogene TRBV3-2) to TRBJ1-1; D is unclear. This CDR3 comprises 18 residues. In germline, CDR1 is LGHDT, CDR2 YNNKEL (reference sequence). Trimming shortened V by 1 base and J by 1 base, and 19 bases separated the two germline ends. In DNA, the CDR3 is TGTGCCAGCAGCCAAGCTCGGGGTACACGTCCCCGGAACACTGAAGCTTTCTTT. It translates to CASSQARGTRPRNTEAFF.

The rearrangement links TRBV2 to TRBJ2-7, with 10 bases that match TRBD2. This CDR3 is 15 amino acids long. Germline-derived CDR1 and CDR2 are SNHLY and FYNNEI. V dropped 2 bases and J dropped 2; count of bases not matched to a gene: 3. The CDR3 reads CASSEKSGGAYEQYF. CDR3 DNA sequence: TGTGCCAGCAGTGAAAAGAGCGGGGGGGCCTACGAGCAGTACTTC. Using reference TRBV2 and TRBJ2-7 for the parts outside the CDR3, the full variable domain is EPEVTQTPSHQVTQMGQEVILRCVPISNHLYFYWYRQILGQKVEFLVSFYNNEISEKSEIFDDQFSVERPDGSNFTLKIRSTKLEDSAMYFCASSEKSGGAYEQYFGPGTRLTVT.

The chain joins TRBV6-6 to TRBJ1-6, with D maybe TRBD1 (5 bases). The germline CDR1 and CDR2 sequences are MNHNY and SVGAGI (reference sequence). CDR3 length equals 14 residues. V dropped 5 bases and J dropped 6 bases, with 11 bases sitting between them. This CDR3 is CASSLQVVNSPLHF. In nucleotides, the CDR3 is TGTGCCAGCAGTCTACAGGTAGTTAATTCACCCCTCCACTTT.

This CDR3 reads CATSGSDRGLPNEKLFF. The DNA of the CDR3 is TGTGCCACCAGCGGGTCCGACAGGGGGCTGCCTAATGAAAAACTGTTTTTT. The chain recombines TRBV15 with TRBJ1-4, with 10 bases lining up with TRBD1. Germline V lookup: CDR1 LNHNV, CDR2 YYDKDF (reference sequence). The CDR3 is 17 residues long. The V segment lost 5 bases and the J segment 3 bases; nucleotides outside the gene matches: 9.

This rearrangement joins TRBV19 to TRBJ2-2; 10 positions match TRBD2. Looked up from germline, CDR1 is LNHDA and CDR2 is SQIVND (reference sequence). Germline trimming cut 5 bases from V and 4 bases from J; bases unmatched to any gene: 4. This CDR3 spans 15 amino acids. CDR3 in DNA: TGTGCCAGTAGTTCGGTAGCGGGGGGCACCGGGGAGCTGTTTTTT. Its translation: CASSSVAGGTGELFF.

V is TRBV7-2 and J is TRBJ2-5, with D tentatively TRBD1 (6 bases). V was clipped by 0 bases and J by 4 bases, with 12 bases between them. Germline CDR1 reads SGHTA; CDR2 reads FQGNSA. The CDR3 is 15 amino acids. This chain's CDR3 is CASSLAGAGGETQYF. The DNA for the CDR3 is TGTGCCAGCAGCTTAGCGGGGGCGGGTGGAGAGACCCAGTACTTC.

The chain has TRBV20-1 and TRBJ1-1; D is uncertain. Germline-derived CDR1 and CDR2 are DFQATT and SNEGSKA (reference sequence). Trimming shortened V by 6 bases and J by 7 bases, and 12 bases separated the two germline ends. This CDR3 region has 11 residues. The CDR3: CSARSRHEAFF. CDR3 in DNA: TGCAGTGCCCGCTCCAGGCATGAAGCTTTCTTT.

This chain uses TRBV3-1 (or the pseudogene TRBV3-2) with TRBJ1-4, with 8 bases fitting TRBD1. CDR3 size: 16 residues. V trimming: 5 bases; J trimming: 8 bases; junction bases outside the gene matches: 13. In germline, CDR1 is LGHDT, CDR2 YNNKEL (reference sequence). The CDR3 DNA follows: TGTGCCAGCAGCTCTTACGGACAGGGAAGTTTCGAAAAACTGTTTTTT. It specifies CASSSYGQGSFEKLFF.

This rearrangement joins TRBV5-1 to TRBJ2-5; no reliable D call. CDR1 is SGHRS and CDR2 is YFSETQ in the germline V gene. V lost 0 bases and J lost 5, with 11 bases in between. This CDR3 has 14 amino acids. The CDR3 region has the DNA TGCGCCAGCAGCTTGGCCGTCCAGATGGAGACCCAGTACTTC. It is translated as CASSLAVQMETQYF.